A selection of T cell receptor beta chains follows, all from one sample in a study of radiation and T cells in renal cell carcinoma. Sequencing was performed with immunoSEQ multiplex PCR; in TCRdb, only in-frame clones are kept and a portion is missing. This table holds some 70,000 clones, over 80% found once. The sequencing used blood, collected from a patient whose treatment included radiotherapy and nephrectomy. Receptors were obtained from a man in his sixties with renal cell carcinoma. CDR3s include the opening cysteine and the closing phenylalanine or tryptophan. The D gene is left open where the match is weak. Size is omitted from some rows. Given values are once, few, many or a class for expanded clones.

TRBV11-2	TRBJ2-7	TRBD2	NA	TGTGCCAGCAGCGGGTGGCGGGGGGCTAAGAACGAGCAGTACTTC	CASSGWRGAKNEQYF
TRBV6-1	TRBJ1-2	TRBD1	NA	TGTGCCAGCAGAGCACAGGGGGGCTATGGCTACACCTTC	CASRAQGGYGYTF
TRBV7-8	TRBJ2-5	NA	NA	TGTGCCAGCAGCTTAGGCCAAAAAGAGACCCAGTACTTC	CASSLGQKETQYF
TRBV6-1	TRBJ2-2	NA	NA	TGTGCCAGCAGGCGACAGGCGAACACCGGGGAGCTGTTTTTT	CASRRQANTGELFF
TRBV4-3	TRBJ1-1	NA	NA	TGCGCCAGCAGCCAAGCCGATGGGGGCGGGGGAGCTTTCTTT	CASSQADGGGGAFF
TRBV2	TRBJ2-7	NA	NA	TGTGCCAGCAGTGAGGTGCCGCGACGCGAGCAGTACTTC	CASSEVPRREQYF
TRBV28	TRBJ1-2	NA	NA	TGTGCCAGCAGCAACTTACACAGGATTAATGGCTACACCTTC	CASSNLHRINGYTF
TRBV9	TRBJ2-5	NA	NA	TGTGCCAGCAGCAACCGGGGCCGAGGAGAGACCCAGTACTTC	CASSNRGRGETQYF
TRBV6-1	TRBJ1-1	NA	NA	TGTGCCAGCAGTGACCTCATAGAAGCTTTCTTT	CASSDLIEAFF
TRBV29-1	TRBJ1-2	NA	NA	TGCAGCGTTACAGGACTAACTTATGGCTACACCTTC	CSVTGLTYGYTF
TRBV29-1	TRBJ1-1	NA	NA	TGCAGCGTTGGATTGGGGGGTTATAGGAACACTGAAGCTTTCTTT	CSVGLGGYRNTEAFF
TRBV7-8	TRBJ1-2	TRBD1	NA	TGTGCCAGCAGCCCCTCCGCGACAGGGTCCCCCCATGGCTACACCTTC	CASSPSATGSPHGYTF
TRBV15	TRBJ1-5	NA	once	TGTGCCACCAGCAGAGACCGGGGGACCTTTAGCAATCAGCCCCAGCATTTT	CATSRDRGTFSNQPQHF
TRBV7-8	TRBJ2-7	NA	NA	TGTGCCAGCAGCTCCCAGGGGGGGGCCTACGAGCAGTACTTC	CASSSQGGAYEQYF
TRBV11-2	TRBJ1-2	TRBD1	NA	TGTGCCAGCAGCTGGGGGGCAGGGGGCGGCTACACCTTC	CASSWGAGGGYTF
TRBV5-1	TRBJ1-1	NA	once	TGCGCCAGCAGCTTGGGTCCTTCGAACACTGAAGCTTTCTTT	CASSLGPSNTEAFF
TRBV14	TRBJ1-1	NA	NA	TGTGCCAGCAGCCGCCGATTTGATACTGCCGCCTCTGAAGCTTTCTTT	CASSRRFDTAASEAFF
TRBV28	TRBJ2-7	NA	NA	TGTGCCAGCAGTCCCCAACTGGGGGCTTCGGGGGAGCAGTACTTC	CASSPQLGASGEQYF
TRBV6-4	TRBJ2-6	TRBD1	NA	TGTGCCAGCAGTGAGGCCAGGGGGTCGGGGGCCAACGTCCTGACTTTC	CASSEARGSGANVLTF
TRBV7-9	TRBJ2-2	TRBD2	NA	TGTGCCAGCACTCGAACGGGACTAGAATTGAACACCGGGGAGCTGTTTTTT	CASTRTGLELNTGELFF
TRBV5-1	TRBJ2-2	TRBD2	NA	TGCGCCAGCAGCTTTTGGACTAGCGGGAGTACGGGGACCGGGGAGCTGTTTTTT	CASSFWTSGSTGTGELFF
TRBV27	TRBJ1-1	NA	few	TGTGCCAGCAGTTTATATCCGGGACTTGGACGGAAGACTGAAGCTTTCTTT	CASSLYPGLGRKTEAFF